Below are 21 T cell receptor beta chains sequenced from a single sample in a study of blood T cell repertoires in COVID-19. TCRdb keeps only in-frame clones here, not all; method: immunoSEQ multiplex PCR. The sample yields over 100,000 clones, over 70% seen once. Sequencing input: peripheral blood. The receptor source for this set is a woman aged 45-65 years with acute or convalescent COVID-19.

The genes are TRBV5-1 and TRBJ1-6; D is possibly TRBD1 (6 bases). The CDR3 totals 15 residues. Germline values: CDR1 SGHRS, CDR2 YFSETQ. The ends were cut back, 1 base at V and 9 bases at J, with 14 bases in the middle. DNA of the CDR3: TGCGCCAGCAGCTTGACGGCAGGGGACGGTTCACCCCTCCACTTT. It codes for CASSLTAGDGSPLHF.

The rearrangement uses TRBV7-9 and TRBJ1-2; a possible D gene is TRBD1 (6 bases). CDR1 SEHNR and CDR2 FQNEAQ come from the germline V gene (reference sequence). The CDR3 length is 13 residues. V lost 8 bases and J 4 bases, leaving 14 bases between the germline ends. As DNA, the CDR3 is TGTGCCAGCGTCCGGGACACCTTCTATGGCTACACCTTC. This sequence encodes CASVRDTFYGYTF.

The J gene is TRBJ2-7, the V gene TRBV18; 7 bases align to TRBD1. With 3 bases clipped from V and 2 bases from J, the junction kept 4 bases outside the gene matches. Germline V gene sequence: CDR1 KGHSH, CDR2 LQKENI. The CDR3 is 14 amino acids. The DNA of the CDR3 is TGTGCCAGCTCACCTACTACAGGGGCCTACGAGCAGTACTTC. Residues: CASSPTTGAYEQYF.

The chain is built from TRBV3-1 (or the pseudogene TRBV3-2) and TRBJ2-3; a possible D gene is TRBD2 (6 bases). In germline, CDR1 is LGHDT, CDR2 YNNKEL (reference sequence). This CDR3 region has 15 residues. V lost 0 bases and J lost 6, with 13 bases in between. The CDR3 nucleotides are TGTGCCAGCAGCCAAGATCTCAACCGGGGGGATACGCAGTATTTT. Its translation is CASSQDLNRGDTQYF.

CDR3 sequence reads: CASSGAGDTGELFF. DNA for the CDR3: TGTGCCAGTTCAGGAGCAGGGGACACCGGGGAGCTGTTTTTT. J is TRBJ2-2 and V is TRBV27; perhaps TRBD1 as D (6 bases). This CDR3 is 14 amino acids long. V was cut by 9 bases and J by 3 bases, with 14 bases left in between. Germline assignment: CDR1 MNHEY and CDR2 SMNVEV (reference sequence).

V gene TRBV7-6 combines with J gene TRBJ1-6; 8 nucleotides match TRBD1. This CDR3 spans 17 amino acids. Per germline, CDR1 SGHVS and CDR2 FNYEAQ. Trimming took 0 bases from V and 7 from J; bases not matched to a gene: 8. The CDR3 DNA follows: TGTGCCAGCAGCTTAGCGCGACAGGGGAAAGCAAATTCACCCCTCCACTTT. The encoded protein is CASSLARQGKANSPLHF.

The rearrangement links TRBV5-1 to TRBJ2-7, with 7 nucleotides matching TRBD1. Losses at the gene ends were 5 bases for V and 3 bases for J; bases not matched to a gene: 8. The CDR3 length is 14 residues. Germline CDR1 and CDR2: SGHRS and YFSETQ. Here the CDR3 DNA reads TGCGCCAGCAGTGGAGAGCAGGGGGACTACGAGCAGTACTTC. Translated, it gives CASSGEQGDYEQYF. Full variable domain (outside the CDR3, taken from reference TRBV5-1 and TRBJ2-7): KAGVTQTPRYLIKTRGQQVTLSCSPISGHRSVSWYQQTPGQGLQFLFEYFSETQRNKGNFPGRFSGRQFSNSRSEMNVSTLELGDSALYLCASSGEQGDYEQYFGPGTRLTVT.

This chain links TRBV19 with TRBJ1-2; a possible D gene is TRBD1 (5 bases). The germline V gene encodes CDR1 LNHDA and CDR2 SQIVND (reference sequence). This CDR3 spans 15 amino acids. V lost 3 bases, J lost 4 bases, and 15 bases lay in between. The CDR3 nucleotides read TGTGCCAGTAGTATTGGAGGGCGCCAGGGCTATGGCTACACCTTC. Translated, it gives CASSIGGRQGYGYTF.

The V gene is TRBV19, the J gene TRBJ2-7, with TRBD1 matching 9 bases. CDR1 is LNHDA and CDR2 is SQIVND in the germline V gene (reference sequence). The trim removed 4 bases at V and 4 bases at J, leaving 8 bases unmatched. There are 15 residues in the CDR3. CDR3 nucleotide sequence: TGTGCCAGTAGTAAGCCGGGACAGGGAAAGTACGAGCAGTACTTC. Residues: CASSKPGQGKYEQYF.

The V call is TRBV6-5, the J call TRBJ1-1, with a possible D match to TRBD1 (5 bases). The CDR3 extends over 12 amino acids. Germline values: CDR1 MNHEY, CDR2 SVGAGI. The V and J ends lost 7 bases and 3 bases respectively, with 9 bases between them. The CDR3 bases are TGTGCCAGCATTGGGGACTACACTGAAGCTTTCTTT. Translating gives CASIGDYTEAFF.

As to this clone: The sample has other DNA sequences that encode this CDR3 too. CDR3 sequence reads: CASSLQGNQPQHF. CDR3 DNA sequence: TGTGCCAGTAGTTTACAGGGTAATCAGCCCCAGCATTTT. The chain employs TRBV19 and TRBJ1-5, with a tentative D call TRBD1 (6 bases). The CDR3 length is 13 residues. Trimming removed 5 bases from V and 4 bases from J, with 9 bases in between. CDR1 is LNHDA and CDR2 is SQIVND in the germline V gene (reference sequence).

This clone is labeled as medium-sized. The chain employs TRBV9 and TRBJ2-7; 8 nucleotides line up with TRBD1. Germline values: CDR1 SGDLS, CDR2 YYNGEE. The CDR3 spans 14 residues. V was pared by 2 bases and J by 6 bases, with 7 bases of the junction left unmatched. DNA for the CDR3: TGTGCCAGCAGCGTGGGGACAGGTGGCGGCGAGCAGTACTTC. Protein sequence: CASSVGTGGGEQYF.

This clone has a handful of counts. This chain links TRBV16 with TRBJ1-1; D unresolved. The CDR3 runs 13 residues. V dropped 0 bases and J dropped 8 bases, with 10 bases sitting between them. The germline CDR1 and CDR2 sequences are KGHSY and FQNENV. CDR3 sequence reads: CASSQSFREEAFF. DNA for the CDR3: TGTGCCAGCAGCCAATCATTTCGGGAGGAAGCTTTCTTT.

This clone was picked up a small number of times. The chain joins TRBV19 to TRBJ1-1; tentatively, D is TRBD1 (5 bases). Germline V gene lookup returns CDR1 LNHDA and CDR2 SQIVND (reference sequence). The CDR3 spans 13 residues. Between the trimmed V and J ends, which lost 4 bases and 6 bases, there was a span of 12 bases. In DNA form, the CDR3 reads TGTGCCAGTAGTAGCCGGGACTGGGCTGAAGCTTTCTTT. This gives the protein CASSSRDWAEAFF.

The table lists this clone with a count of one. The chain joins TRBV6-6 to TRBJ2-7; 12 positions agree with TRBD1. The CDR3 consists of 15 residues. Germline V gene lookup returns CDR1 MNHNY and CDR2 SVGAGI (reference sequence). The J segment lost 5 bases and the V segment lost 5 bases, leaving 7 bases of the junction unmatched. The CDR3 region is CASSRGQGAINEQYF. The CDR3 coding sequence is TGTGCCAGCAGTAGGGGACAGGGGGCAATAAACGAGCAGTACTTC.

This chain uses TRBV10-3 with TRBJ1-6; weak D call: TRBD1 (5 bases). This CDR3 is 12 amino acids long. V was pared by 11 bases and J by 5 bases, with 10 bases between. Germline V gene lookup returns CDR1 ENHRY and CDR2 SYGVKD. CDR3 in amino acids: CAVGGDNSPLHF. CDR3 sequence (DNA): TGTGCCGTCGGGGGAGATAATTCACCCCTCCACTTT.

The chain recombines TRBV7-2 with TRBJ1-4; tentative D call: TRBD1 (6 bases). Germline V gives CDR1 SGHTA, CDR2 FQGNSA. This CDR3 comprises 15 residues. V lost 3 bases, J lost 4 bases, and 12 bases lay in between. CDR3 in DNA: TGTGCCAGCAGCTTTTTTACAGGGTTTAATGAAAAACTGTTTTTT. Amino acid sequence: CASSFFTGFNEKLFF.

This chain joins TRBV7-7 and TRBJ2-2, with 7 bases fitting TRBD2. V trimming: 2 bases; J trimming: 6 bases; junction bases outside the gene matches: 9. Looked up from germline, CDR1 is SSHAT and CDR2 is FNYEAQ (reference sequence). The CDR3 contains 16 residues. The CDR3 reads CASSLQIARGSGELFF. The DNA for the CDR3 is TGTGCCAGCAGCTTACAGATAGCGCGGGGGTCCGGGGAGCTGTTTTTT.

The genes are TRBV18 and TRBJ2-3; D unresolved. Trimming took off 0 bases at V and 4 bases at J, with 5 bases between the two ends. Per germline, CDR1 KGHSH and CDR2 LQKENI. This CDR3 has 13 amino acids. CDR3 amino acids: CASSPPSADTQYF. DNA of the CDR3: TGTGCCAGCTCACCACCGTCGGCAGATACGCAGTATTTT.

This rearrangement joins TRBV27 to TRBJ1-6; D gene uncertain. Germline CDR1 and CDR2: MNHEY and SMNVEV (reference sequence). This CDR3 is built from 15 residues. V was pared by 3 bases and J by 3 bases, with 9 bases between. Written as DNA, the CDR3 is TGTGCCAGCAGTTTGTACCAGAACTATAATTCACCCCTCCACTTT. Protein: CASSLYQNYNSPLHF.

This chain uses TRBV6-5 with TRBJ1-2, with a weak D call TRBD1 (5 bases). V was pared by 2 bases and J by 4 bases, with 11 bases between. The CDR3 totals 14 residues. Germline V gives CDR1 MNHEY, CDR2 SVGAGI. CDR3 sequence: CASSYGGNFYGYTF. CDR3 nucleotides: TGTGCCAGCAGTTACGGGGGGAACTTCTATGGCTACACCTTC.